This TCR gamma chain was sequenced in a study of Vδ1+ human thymocytes. This CDR3 spans 16 amino acids. The ends lost 0 bases at V and 6 bases at J; junction bases unmatched: 14. CDR1 is EGSTGY and CDR2 is YDSYTSSV in the germline V gene. Thymocytes were sorted as CD3+ TCRVdelta1+ TCRVdelta2- after alphabeta T cell depletion. Study-wide results and limits: Approximately 20% of thymic delta-chain sequences were Vdelta2, with few Vdelta3, unlike blood Vdelta1+ controls. In the thymus, TRG and TRD repertoires looked highly polyclonal with Gaussian CDR3 lengths. Donors shared many TRG clonotypes but few TRD clonotypes. Unexpected Vdelta2 sequences could cause misinterpretation of bulk repertoire data.

The template was reverse-transcribed extracted RNA. CDR3 amplicons came from multiplex PCR with pooled V-gene forward and constant-region reverse primers. TCRdb repeated clone calling on the multiplex PCR reads with CATT. Altogether 8,000 to 9,000 gamma-chain clones are present, roughly three fifths being singletons, with the ten largest covering roughly 1.4%. Comments on this clone: Its antigen is not known.

The genes are TRGV4 and TRGJ1 or TRGJ2. TCRdb supplies no J gene; here it was assigned by aligning the nucleotide sequence to germline. This TCR was sampled from a girl under three years old who had congenital heart surgery. The specimen sequenced was Vdelta1+ gamma-delta thymocytes from the thymus. Subset in this sample: FACS-sorted CD3+ TCRalphabeta- TCRVdelta1+ TCRVdelta2- thymocytes. CDR3 region: CATWDGTKEGGYKKLF. As DNA, the CDR3 is TGTGCCACCTGGGATGGGACAAAAGAAGGGGGTTATAAGAAACTCTTT.